This T cell receptor beta chain was captured in a study of T cell changes during pregnancy in multiple sclerosis. TCRdb's copy holds only in-frame clones and misses some; the assay was immunoSEQ multiplex PCR. The sample lists about 38,000 clones, roughly 93% seen once, with about 0.4% in the top ten. V was trimmed by 4 bases and J by 6 bases, leaving 16 bases between them. Germline assignment: CDR1 LNHDA and CDR2 SQIVND (reference sequence). The CDR3 is 15 amino acids. The chain couples TRBV19 to TRBJ1-5, with D unresolved. The receptor was isolated from a female donor with multiple sclerosis, enrolled in a pregnancy study. The starting material was CD4+ T cells from peripheral blood mononuclear cells, obtained in the second trimester of pregnancy. The CDR3 sequence: CASSTRQKAVQPQHF. The CDR3 coding sequence is TGTGCCAGTAGTACCAGACAAAAAGCTGTTCAGCCCCAGCATTTT.